What follows are 12 T cell receptor beta chains derived from one specimen sequenced in a study of blood T cell repertoires in COVID-19. Measured with immunoSEQ multiplex PCR; TCRdb has only the in-frame clones, and not every one. The sample lists 400,000 or so clones, less than 95% occurring once. Sequencing was done on a sample of PBMCs or T cells enriched from blood (not recorded which). These receptors originate from a man in his late teens or twenties who had recovered from COVID-19.

This chain connects TRBV10-3 to TRBJ2-3; D not resolved. The CDR3 covers 11 residues. CDR1 ENHRY and CDR2 SYGVKD come from the germline V gene. Deletions cut 8 bases from V and 10 bases from J, with 13 bases between. The CDR3 here is CAIQIEASQYF. In nucleotides, the CDR3 is TGTGCCATCCAAATAGAGGCGTCGCAGTATTTT.

The rearrangement links TRBV4-1 to TRBJ2-4, with D possibly TRBD2 on 5 matching bases. The CDR3 covers 15 residues. From germline, CDR1 is MGHRA and CDR2 YSYEKL. Trimming removed 2 bases from V and 6 bases from J, with 14 bases in between. The DNA for the CDR3 is TGCGCCAGCAGCCAACCTCTCGACCGGGGAAACATTCAGTACTTC. Amino acids: CASSQPLDRGNIQYF.

The chain couples TRBV28 to TRBJ2-7, with 9 nucleotides matching TRBD2. Germline assignment: CDR1 MDHEN and CDR2 SYDVKM. J was trimmed by 3 bases and V by 3 bases; bases with no gene match: 6. The CDR3 totals 15 residues. CDR3: CASSFDSGRNYEQYF. Here the CDR3 DNA reads TGTGCCAGCAGTTTTGATAGCGGGAGAAACTACGAGCAGTACTTC.

The chain uses TRBV7-9 and TRBJ2-3; no clear D. Germline CDR1 reads SEHNR; CDR2 reads FQNEAQ (reference sequence). The CDR3 length is 17 residues. Trimming cost V 6 bases and J 0 bases, with 19 bases left between them. The CDR3 spells CASSLTSSPRSTDTQYF. The CDR3 DNA is TGTGCCAGCAGTCTCACCTCTTCCCCGAGAAGCACAGATACGCAGTATTTT. The entire variable domain, with the rest obtained from reference TRBV7-9 and TRBJ2-3, is as follows: DTGVSQNPRHKITKRGQNVTFRCDPISEHNRLYWYRQTLGQGPEFLTYFQNEAQLEKSRLLSDRFSAERPKGSFSTLEIQRTEQGDSAMYLCASSLTSSPRSTDTQYFGPGTRLTVL.

The J gene is TRBJ2-1, the V gene TRBV7-8, with a tentative D call TRBD2 (5 bases). This CDR3 has 16 amino acids. Germline V lookup: CDR1 SGHVS, CDR2 FQNEAQ. The germline V and J ends were trimmed by 4 bases and 5 bases, with 18 bases remaining between them. The CDR3 DNA is TGTGCCAGCAGCTCCGAGCGGACGTACACCAACAATGAGCAGTTCTTC. It is translated as CASSSERTYTNNEQFF.

The chain couples TRBV12-3 or TRBV12-4 to TRBJ1-2; 7 bases fit TRBD1. There are 13 residues in the CDR3. V shed 5 bases, J shed 8 bases, and the junction held 8 bases outside the gene matches. The CDR3 bases are TGTGCCAGCAGTCAGGGGGGACAAGGGGGCTACACCTTC. Amino acids: CASSQGGQGGYTF.

The chain is built from TRBV2 and TRBJ2-3, with D unclear. Looked up from germline, CDR1 is SNHLY and CDR2 is FYNNEI. The length of the CDR3 is 13 residues. The V end lost 2 bases, the J end lost 5 bases, and 8 bases lay between the germline ends. In DNA, the CDR3 is TGTGCCAGCAGTGAACGACGCGGAGATACGCAGTATTTT. It encodes CASSERRGDTQYF.

The V and J genes are TRBV30 and TRBJ1-1, with 8 bases aligning to TRBD1. Germline V lookup: CDR1 GTSNPN, CDR2 SVGIG (reference sequence). CDR3 size: 18 residues. The J segment lost 4 bases and the V segment lost 3 bases, leaving 19 bases of the junction unmatched. The CDR3 spells CAWRADRGKRRIGTEAFF. Written as DNA, the CDR3 is TGTGCCTGGAGAGCAGACAGGGGCAAAAGGAGGATCGGCACTGAAGCTTTCTTT.

The chain links TRBV30 to TRBJ2-3; D call uncertain. V was clipped by 0 bases and J by 2 bases, with 6 bases between them. Germline-derived CDR1 and CDR2 are GTSNPN and SVGIG (reference sequence). The CDR3 consists of 13 residues. CDR3 amino acids: CAWSVLVTDTQYF. CDR3 nucleotide sequence: TGTGCCTGGAGTGTACTTGTCACAGATACGCAGTATTTT. Based on the CDR3 plus reference TRBV30 and TRBJ2-3, the full variable domain is SQTIHQWPATLVQPVGSPLSLECTVEGTSNPNLYWYRQAAGRGLQLLFYSVGIGQISSEVPQNLSASRPQDRQFILSSKKLLLSDSGFYLCAWSVLVTDTQYFGPGTRLTVL.

The genes are TRBV27 and TRBJ2-1; D perhaps matches TRBD2 (5 bases). The germline V gene has CDR1 MNHEY and CDR2 SMNVEV (reference sequence). V lost 6 bases, J lost 8 bases, and 11 bases lay in between. The CDR3 spans 12 residues. CDR3 protein: CASRGTRDEQFF. The CDR3 bases are TGTGCCAGCAGGGGAACGCGGGATGAGCAGTTCTTC.

This chain uses TRBV10-1 with TRBJ1-1; 8 nucleotides align to TRBD1. The CDR3 is made up of 18 amino acids. From germline, CDR1 is WNHNN and CDR2 SYGVQD (reference sequence). The junction had 12 bases not matched to a gene; V was cut back by 2 bases and J by 1 base. The CDR3 sequence is CASSERLSATGGNTEAFF. Here the CDR3 DNA reads TGCGCCAGCAGTGAGCGGCTGTCCGCCACAGGGGGGAACACTGAAGCTTTCTTT.

The chain recombines TRBV10-2 with TRBJ2-5; 8 bases fit TRBD1. The CDR3 has 16 residues. V gave up 1 base and J gave up 4 bases; unmatched junction bases: 8. Per germline, CDR1 WSHSY and CDR2 SAAADI. The CDR3 protein is CASSEWTGQGRETQYF. The CDR3 DNA is TGCGCCAGCAGTGAGTGGACCGGACAGGGACGAGAGACCCAGTACTTC.